This record covers a single TCR beta chain. This sample stems from a study of memory CD8 T cells in hepatitis C reinfection. Across the whole study: A couple of donors resolved primary infection, then developed chronic reinfection. A positive HCV RNA test after two negatives ≥60 days apart defined reinfection.

Only in-frame clones appear in the TCRdb table, and some are missing; sequencing was by immunoSEQ multiplex PCR. The sample records about 6,000 clones, roughly nine tenths being singletons. Time point described: pre-reinfection, 55 to 20 weeks before reinfection detection. TCR sequencing was done directly ex vivo on sorted cells, without expansion in vitro. V lost 10 bases to trimming and J lost 4 bases; unmatched junction nucleotides: 12. Germline V gene sequence: CDR1 MNHEY, CDR2 SVGAGI. The CDR3 contains 14 residues. The rearrangement links TRBV6-5 to TRBJ2-7, with TRBD1 matching 8 bases. Sequencing used naive CD8+ T cells sorted from blood. This sequence originates from a man aged 50-59 years with hepatitis C virus infection. CDR3 sequence reads: CATSQGGGGYEQYF. The DNA for the CDR3 is TGTGCCACATCACAGGGGGGAGGAGGGTACGAGCAGTACTTC.